This paragraph covers one TCR beta chain sequence. This specimen belongs to a study of T cells in narcolepsy. Study summary: Patients with NT1 or NT2 and healthy control donors were enrolled.

Data came from immunoSEQ multiplex PCR; TCRdb stores just in-frame clones and leaves some out. This sample has roughly 34,000 clones, with about 84% found just once. Germline V gene sequence: CDR1 SGHAT, CDR2 FQNNGV. This CDR3 contains 15 residues. Trimming shortened V by 5 bases and J by 3 bases, and 16 bases separated the two germline ends. The clonotype comes from a human donor with narcolepsy. Sequenced sample: CD45RA- memory CD4+ T cells from PBMCs. The chain has TRBV11-2 and TRBJ1-2; no reliable D call. Written as DNA, the CDR3 is TGTGCCAGCAGCGTGGGCCTCACAGTCGACTATGGCTACACCTTC. Protein: CASSVGLTVDYGYTF.